These 2 T cell receptor beta chains came from one sample sequenced in a study of blood T cell repertoires in COVID-19. The assay was immunoSEQ multiplex PCR, and TCRdb's table has in-frame clones only and misses some. The sample has some 220,000 clones; around 80% are singletons. The source material was peripheral blood. The origin of the receptors is an older woman with acute or convalescent COVID-19.

The genes are TRBV20-1 and TRBJ2-5, with D possibly matching TRBD1 (6 bases). The V end was cut by 3 bases, the J end by 1 base, with 12 bases between. Germline loops: CDR1 DFQATT, CDR2 SNEGSKA (reference sequence). There are 14 residues in the CDR3. The CDR3 DNA follows: TGCAGTGCTAGTGAGACAGGTGGCCAAGAGACCCAGTACTTC. As protein: CSASETGGQETQYF.

This chain uses TRBV3-1 (or the pseudogene TRBV3-2) with TRBJ2-2; 10 nucleotides agree with TRBD1. CDR3 length equals 15 residues. Germline V gene sequence: CDR1 LGHDT, CDR2 YNNKEL (reference sequence). With 1 base clipped from V and 6 bases from J, the junction kept 2 bases outside the gene matches. Here the CDR3 reads CASSQGTGGAGELFF. The CDR3 nucleotides read TGTGCCAGCAGCCAAGGGACAGGGGGGGCCGGGGAGCTGTTTTTT.